Below, one TCR beta chain is given with its context. No antigen is known for it. The validation cohort, a group of more than 95 subjects, included the donors and was separate from the roughly 700-subject first cohort. The sample comes from a study of cytomegalovirus exposure and HLA in healthy donors. The CDR3 covers 15 residues. Trimming shortened V by 5 bases and J by 0 bases, and 13 bases separated the two germline ends. CDR1 PRHDT and CDR2 FYEKMQ come from the germline V gene (reference sequence). Study-level results: 164 TCR beta chains were listed as cytomegalovirus-associated. High sensitivity and specificity were reportedly achieved when the classifier diagnosed cytomegalovirus status. Specific recognition of CMV antigens was confirmed in vitro for a few chains (all CMV-associated).

The protocol was immunoSEQ multiplex PCR, while the TCRdb copy is restricted to in-frame clones and leaves out a portion. This table holds fewer than 200,000 clones, approximately 81% found once. This sequence originates from a man between 18 and 35 years old in good health and CMV-seropositive. Material for sequencing was PBMCs. The chain has TRBV13 and TRBJ1-1; D perhaps matches TRBD1 (6 bases). The CDR3 DNA reads as TGTGCCAGCAGCCCTAATCACAGGGTGAACACTGAAGCTTTCTTT. It codes for CASSPNHRVNTEAFF.